This T cell receptor (beta chain) stems from a study of spatial heterogeneity in lung cancer. As for the study in general: Strong correlation was found between tumor-region TCR transcript counts and a T cell module score from matched bulk RNA-seq. In raw reads, more than 8.5 appearances on average were recorded for each unique TCR and UMI combination.

Broader study findings: Tracking of tumor mutation counts was seen in expanded intratumoral alpha and beta TCR counts.

MiXCR was run by TCRdb on the 5' RACE reads, yielding one entry per CDR3 protein. The sample lists about 100 distinct CDR3 sequences, roughly 31% occurring once. V lost 0 bases, J lost 2 bases, and 9 bases stayed unmatched. This CDR3 has 17 amino acids. Described time point: sample taken at primary tumor resection. Samples were donated by 72 untreated early-stage non-small cell lung cancer patients. Unsorted samples of tumor, nontumor lung or frozen PBMC had their whole RNA sequenced. Notes on this clonotype: Its cognate antigen is unknown. Since the library was made to target alpha chains, this beta chain is a stray read and its abundance is not meaningful.

The source is a female donor with early-stage non-small cell lung cancer. The rearrangement uses TRBV23-1 and TRBJ2-5, with 7 bases lining up with TRBD1. TRBV23-1 is labeled an ORF, and its function is uncertain. This material consisted of lung tumor tissue, taken at surgery. The CDR3 DNA follows: TGCGCCAGCAGTCAATCGGGGAGCCGGGACAGACAAGAGACCCAGTACTTC. It codes for CASSQSGSRDRQETQYF.